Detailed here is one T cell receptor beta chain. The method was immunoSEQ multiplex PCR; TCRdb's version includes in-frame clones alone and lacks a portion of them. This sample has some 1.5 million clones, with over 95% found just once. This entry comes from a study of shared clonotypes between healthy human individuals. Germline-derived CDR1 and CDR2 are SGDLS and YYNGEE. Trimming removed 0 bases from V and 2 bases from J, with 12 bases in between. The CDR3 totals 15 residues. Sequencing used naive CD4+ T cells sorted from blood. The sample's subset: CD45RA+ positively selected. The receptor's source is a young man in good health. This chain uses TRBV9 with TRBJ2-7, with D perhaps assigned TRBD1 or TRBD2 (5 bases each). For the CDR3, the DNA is TGTGCCAGCAGCGTAGGAGTGCTGGGACCCTACGAGCAGTACTTC. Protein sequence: CASSVGVLGPYEQYF.